This TCR beta chain was documented in a study of T cell changes during pregnancy in multiple sclerosis. Germline loops: CDR1 LNHNV, CDR2 YYDKDF (reference sequence). The CDR3 length is 20 residues. Losses at the gene ends were 1 base for V and 0 bases for J; bases not matched to a gene: 13. Assay: immunoSEQ multiplex PCR; the TCRdb copy retains only in-frame clones and omits some. The profile covers 95,000 to 100,000 clones, with approximately 92% appearing a single time and over 2.5% taken by the ten largest. This clone was counted only a few times. This receptor was taken from a female donor with multiple sclerosis, enrolled in a pregnancy study. The sequencing used peripheral blood, collected in the second trimester of pregnancy. The chain links TRBV15 to TRBJ2-2; 8 nucleotides line up with TRBD2. The CDR3 region has the DNA TGTGCCACCAGCAGAGCGATAGCGGGGATAGACACGTCGAACACCGGGGAGCTGTTTTTT. As protein: CATSRAIAGIDTSNTGELFF.